This record concerns one T cell receptor (beta chain) sequence. TCRdb's copy holds only in-frame clones and misses some; the assay was immunoSEQ multiplex PCR. Among tens of thousands of clones, approximately 90% were seen once, and the ten largest hold about 3%. This sample is part of a study of T cells after somatic rescue of genetic block. This CDR3 comprises 16 residues. CDR1 and CDR2 from the germline V gene are SGHTA and FQGNSA. Trimming removed 5 bases from V and 1 base from J, with 14 bases in between. The V and J genes are TRBV7-2 and TRBJ2-2; D is perhaps TRBD1 (6 bases). The sequencing input was peripheral blood mononuclear cells (PBMCs). This sequence was found in a middle-aged man. CDR3 nucleotide sequence: TGTGCCAGCAGCATTCACAGGGTAGGGAACACCGGGGAGCTGTTTTTT. It encodes CASSIHRVGNTGELFF.